This T cell receptor beta chain appears in the sequencing data of a study of lymphopenia after photon versus proton radiotherapy. General study findings and limits: Larger post-nadir TCR diversity loss correlated inversely with survival in deceased patients.

With 3 bases removed from V and 6 bases from J, the gap between germline ends came to 5 bases. From germline, CDR1 is MNHEY and CDR2 SVGAGI. The CDR3 sequence is 12 residues long. In regard to this clone: No antigen is known for it.

TCRdb's table, derived via immunoSEQ multiplex PCR, lists solely in-frame clones and lacks some. The sample gives over 10,000 clones, around 90% of which show up once; roughly 3.5% is in the top ten. The sample in question was peripheral blood, obtained from a patient treated with photon-based radiotherapy. The receptor was isolated from a man aged 60 to 69 with pancreatic cancer. The rearrangement uses TRBV6-5 and TRBJ2-2; D unclear. The CDR3 reads CASSYRPGELFF. The CDR3 nucleotides are TGTGCCAGCAGTTATAGACCCGGGGAGCTGTTTTTT.